What follows is one T cell receptor beta chain and its context. Its target is unknown. TCRdb passed the 5' RACE reads through MiXCR, listing each CDR3 protein once. This sample yields about 210,000 distinct CDR3 sequences, of which less than 9.5% are seen a single time; about 5.2% belongs to the top ten. The sample comes from a study of identical twins. General observations from the study: Analyses of zero insertions could be partly confounded by invariant MAIT and iNKT cells. While abundant cord blood beta clonotypes carried fewer insertions, memory repertoires showed no such pattern. Surplus twin overlap in beta out-of-frame sequences was less pronounced.

Each donor (without exception) was a healthy Caucasian. Germline loops: CDR1 SQVTM, CDR2 ANQGSEA. The CDR3 length is 11 residues. Trimming took off 7 bases at V and 8 bases at J, with 14 bases between the two ends. V usage is TRBV29-1 and J usage is TRBJ1-1; D call uncertain. This TCR came from a woman aged 18-35 years in good health. The sample taken for sequencing was memory (CD45RO+) T cells sorted from blood. The CDR3 region is CSGLIQDEAFF. In nucleotides, the CDR3 is TGCAGCGGCCTGATCCAGGACGAAGCTTTCTTT.